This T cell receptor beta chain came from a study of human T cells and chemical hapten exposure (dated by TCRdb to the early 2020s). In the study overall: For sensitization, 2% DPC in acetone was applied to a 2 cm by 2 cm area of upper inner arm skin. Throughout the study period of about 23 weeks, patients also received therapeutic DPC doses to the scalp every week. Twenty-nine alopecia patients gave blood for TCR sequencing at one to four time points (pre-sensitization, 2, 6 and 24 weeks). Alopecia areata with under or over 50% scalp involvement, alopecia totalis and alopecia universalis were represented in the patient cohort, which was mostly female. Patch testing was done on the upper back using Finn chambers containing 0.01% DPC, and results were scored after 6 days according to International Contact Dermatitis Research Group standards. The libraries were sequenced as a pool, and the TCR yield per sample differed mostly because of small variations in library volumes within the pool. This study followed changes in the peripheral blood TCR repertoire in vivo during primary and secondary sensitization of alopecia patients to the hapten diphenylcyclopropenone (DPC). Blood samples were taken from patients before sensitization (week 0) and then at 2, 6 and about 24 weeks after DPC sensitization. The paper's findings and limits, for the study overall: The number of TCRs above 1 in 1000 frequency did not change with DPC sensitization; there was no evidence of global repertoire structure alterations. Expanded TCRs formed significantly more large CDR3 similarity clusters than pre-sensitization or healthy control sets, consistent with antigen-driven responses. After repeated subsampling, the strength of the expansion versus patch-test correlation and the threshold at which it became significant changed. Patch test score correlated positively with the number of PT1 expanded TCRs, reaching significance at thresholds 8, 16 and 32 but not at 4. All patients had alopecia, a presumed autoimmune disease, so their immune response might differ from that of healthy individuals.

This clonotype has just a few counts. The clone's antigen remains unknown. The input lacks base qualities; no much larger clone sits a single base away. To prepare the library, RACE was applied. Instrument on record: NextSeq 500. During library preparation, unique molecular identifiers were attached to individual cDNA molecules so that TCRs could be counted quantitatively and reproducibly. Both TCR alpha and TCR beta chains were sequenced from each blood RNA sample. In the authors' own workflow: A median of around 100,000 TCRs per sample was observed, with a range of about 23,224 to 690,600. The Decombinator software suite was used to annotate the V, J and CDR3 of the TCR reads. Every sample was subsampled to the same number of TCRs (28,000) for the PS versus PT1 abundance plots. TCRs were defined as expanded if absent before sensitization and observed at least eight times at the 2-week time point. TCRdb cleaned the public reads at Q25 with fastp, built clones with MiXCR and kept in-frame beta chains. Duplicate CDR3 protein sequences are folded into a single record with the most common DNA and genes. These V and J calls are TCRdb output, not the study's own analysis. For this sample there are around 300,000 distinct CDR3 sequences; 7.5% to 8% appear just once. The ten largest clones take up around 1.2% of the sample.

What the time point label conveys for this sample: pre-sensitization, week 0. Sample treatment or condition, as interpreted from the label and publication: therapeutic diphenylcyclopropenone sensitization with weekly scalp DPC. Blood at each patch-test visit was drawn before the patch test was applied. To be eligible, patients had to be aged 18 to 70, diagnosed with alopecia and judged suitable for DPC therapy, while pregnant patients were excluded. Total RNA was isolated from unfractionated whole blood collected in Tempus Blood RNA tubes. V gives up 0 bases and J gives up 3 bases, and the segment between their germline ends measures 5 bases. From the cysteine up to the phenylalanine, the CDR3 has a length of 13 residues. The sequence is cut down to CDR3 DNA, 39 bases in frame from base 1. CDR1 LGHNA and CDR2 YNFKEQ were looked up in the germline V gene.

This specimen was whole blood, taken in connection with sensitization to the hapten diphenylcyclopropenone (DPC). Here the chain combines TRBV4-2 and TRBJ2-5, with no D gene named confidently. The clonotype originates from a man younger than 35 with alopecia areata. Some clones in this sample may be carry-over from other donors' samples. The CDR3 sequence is CASSQETEETQYF. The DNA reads TGTGCCAGCAGCCAAGAGACGGAAGAGACCCAGTACTTC.